The sample holds a few counts of the clone carrying this T cell receptor (beta chain). Its antigen is currently unknown. The entry originates in a study of blood T cells in healthy people across ages. Study at large: The template switching approach captured approximately one barcoded beta molecule for every two T cells. General study findings and limits: The percentage of naive T cells correlated strongly with TCR beta diversity. The fall in TCR beta diversity per million T cells was roughly linear with age.

PCR was performed a second time for 7 to 11 cycles using a sample-barcoded 5' primer and a J-beta primer mix. Samples each returned at least 3 million CDR3-containing paired-end reads. From the 5' RACE reads, TCRdb called clonotypes with MiXCR, one entry per CDR3 protein. The sample includes about 1.4 million distinct CDR3 sequences, 55% to 75% seen only once; the top ten take under 8.5%. With V trimmed by 3 bases and J by 5 bases, 6 bases remained unmatched. Germline V gene sequence: CDR1 MGHDK, CDR2 SYGVNS. This CDR3 spans 14 amino acids. The sequenced sample was blood. The rearrangement uses TRBV25-1 and TRBJ2-5; TRBD2 matches 7 bases. This TCR was recovered from a man aged 18 to 29 in good health. The CDR3 loop reads CASSDSAGEETQYF. The CDR3 nucleotides read TGTGCCAGCAGTGATTCCGCGGGGGAGGAGACCCAGTACTTC.